This T cell receptor (beta chain) came from a study of human T cells and chemical hapten exposure. This clonotype was seen repeatedly, ten times or more. TCRdb re-derived calls from the RACE reads in MiXCR, one entry per CDR3 protein. The sample records approximately 32,000 distinct CDR3 sequences, more than 5% being singletons. Documented time point: patch test 3, about 24 weeks after DPC sensitization. This sample's treatment: therapeutic diphenylcyclopropenone sensitization with weekly scalp DPC. This CDR3 has 15 amino acids. Deletions cut 2 bases from V and 8 bases from J, with 18 bases between. Per germline, CDR1 SGHDN and CDR2 FVKESK.

The sample here was whole blood, taken in connection with sensitization to the hapten diphenylcyclopropenone (DPC). The chain links TRBV14 to TRBJ1-2; no clear D gene. The source of this sequence is a man between 25 and 39 years old with alopecia areata. Some clones in this sample may be carry-over from other donors' samples. DNA for the CDR3: TGTGCCAGCAGCCAACATAACGGCCCAACCCTAGGCTACACCTTC. Its translation is CASSQHNGPTLGYTF.